The 12 T cell receptor beta chains below were found in one sample sequenced in a study of T cells in narcolepsy. Assay used: immunoSEQ multiplex PCR; TCRdb lists only in-frame clones, some missing. The sample lists 25,000 to 35,000 clones, 83% occurring once. Material: memory (CD45RA-) CD4+ T cells from blood. Receptors originate from a human donor in good health.

The J gene is TRBJ1-5, the V gene TRBV5-1; D is unresolved. The CDR3 runs to 13 residues. V was trimmed by 1 base and J by 7 bases, leaving 9 bases between them. From germline, CDR1 is SGHRS and CDR2 YFSETQ. CDR3: CASSLQDGQPQHF. The CDR3 DNA is TGCGCCAGCAGCTTGCAGGACGGGCAGCCCCAGCATTTT.

Here the CDR3 DNA reads TGTGCCAGCAGTTTTCAGGGAGGCCGTAATGAAAAACTGTTTTTT. Amino acid sequence: CASSFQGGRNEKLFF. The rearrangement joins TRBV6-5 to TRBJ1-4, with a tentative D call TRBD1 (5 bases). This CDR3 contains 15 residues. CDR1 and CDR2 (germline): MNHEY, SVGAGI. The germline V and J ends were trimmed by 4 bases and 4 bases, with 13 bases remaining between them.

The chain employs TRBV28 and TRBJ2-7; TRBD2 aligns across 12 bases. CDR3 length equals 15 residues. Germline values: CDR1 MDHEN, CDR2 SYDVKM. V dropped 4 bases and J dropped 2; count of bases not matched to a gene: 3. The CDR3 region has the DNA TGTGCCAGCAGTTCCCTAGCGGGGGGGGCCTACGAGCAGTACTTC. This encodes CASSSLAGGAYEQYF.

The rearrangement uses TRBV10-3 and TRBJ1-2, with 7 bases fitting TRBD1. Germline CDR1 and CDR2: ENHRY and SYGVKD. The CDR3 loop spans 12 amino acids. The trim removed 8 bases at V and 3 bases at J, leaving 3 bases unmatched. The CDR3 DNA is TGTGCCATCCCGGGACAGTACTATGGCTACACCTTC. It is translated as CAIPGQYYGYTF.

This clone appeared a few times. J is TRBJ1-1 and V is TRBV19; no reliable D call. V was cut by 4 bases and J by 0 bases, with 12 bases left in between. The CDR3 extends over 15 amino acids. Germline V gene lookup returns CDR1 LNHDA and CDR2 SQIVND (reference sequence). CDR3 coding DNA: TGTGCCAGTAGTAGGTCAGCCTTCATGAACACTGAAGCTTTCTTT. This gives the protein CASSRSAFMNTEAFF.

This clone was seen once. The rearrangement joins TRBV27 to TRBJ2-2; D ambiguous. The V gene lost 6 bases and the J gene lost 0 bases, with 14 bases spanning the gap. The CDR3 contains 16 residues. Germline values: CDR1 MNHEY, CDR2 SMNVEV (reference sequence). CDR3 sequence (DNA): TGTGCCAGCAGGACTCTTAAAGAAACGAACACCGGGGAGCTGTTTTTT. Amino acids: CASRTLKETNTGELFF.

This sequence joins TRBV7-2 and TRBJ2-2, with D possibly TRBD2 on 5 matching bases. V was shortened by 3 bases and J by 5 bases, with 13 bases between the two germline ends. The CDR3 contains 15 residues. CDR1 is SGHTA, CDR2 FQGNSA, per germline. CDR3 sequence reads: CASSLQYGDTGELFF. The CDR3 coding sequence is TGTGCCAGCAGCTTGCAGTACGGGGATACCGGGGAGCTGTTTTTT.

This clone was picked up a small number of times. J is TRBJ1-1 and V is TRBV27; 8 bases match TRBD1. V gave up 6 bases and J gave up 3 bases; unmatched junction bases: 3. The CDR3 covers 13 residues. Germline V gene sequence: CDR1 MNHEY, CDR2 SMNVEV (reference sequence). CDR3 nucleotide sequence: TGTGCCAGCAGCGGACAGGGCGACACTGAAGCTTTCTTT. Its translation: CASSGQGDTEAFF.

V gene TRBV20-1 combines with J gene TRBJ2-5; D uncertain. The CDR3 spans 10 residues. Germline assignment: CDR1 DFQATT and CDR2 SNEGSKA (reference sequence). V dropped 4 bases and J dropped 4 bases, with 4 bases sitting between them. Here the CDR3 reads CSATRETQYF. The CDR3 nucleotides read TGCAGTGCTACAAGAGAGACCCAGTACTTC.

The chain is built from TRBV6-1 and TRBJ1-5, with D unresolved. This CDR3 region has 14 residues. The germline V gene encodes CDR1 MNHNS and CDR2 SASEGT. Trimming stripped 6 bases from V and 1 base from J, with 10 bases between. The CDR3 DNA reads as TGTGCCAGCAGCGCCGAGCAGAGCAATCAGCCCCAGCATTTT. The encoded protein is CASSAEQSNQPQHF.

This clone has just a few counts. The chain employs TRBV30 and TRBJ1-5, with D tentatively TRBD1 (6 bases). The CDR3 runs 14 residues. Germline CDR1 reads GTSNPN; CDR2 reads SVGIG (reference sequence). Trimming cost V 5 bases and J 1 base, with 12 bases left between them. The CDR3 nucleotides read TGTGCCTGGTCTGGGGGGCTAAGCAATCAGCCCCAGCATTTT. This codes for CAWSGGLSNQPQHF.

The J gene is TRBJ2-5, the V gene TRBV11-2, with D uncertain. The V end was cut by 5 bases, the J end by 5 bases, with 12 bases between. Germline V gene lookup returns CDR1 SGHAT and CDR2 FQNNGV. The CDR3 runs 13 residues. The CDR3 spells CASSVGIRETQYF. CDR3 DNA: TGTGCCAGCAGCGTGGGGATTCGGGAGACCCAGTACTTC.